This T cell receptor (beta chain) was observed in a study of T cells in Graves' hyperthyroidism and ophthalmopathy. The germline CDR1 and CDR2 sequences are MDHEN and SYDVKM. The V end was cut by 3 bases, the J end by 0 bases, with 2 bases between. This CDR3 is 12 amino acids long. These patients, aged 18 to 65, had recently diagnosed hyperthyroidism lasting under 2 months. Not enrolled were patients with uncontrolled infection, other autoimmune disease, pregnancy or lactation. Diagnosis rested on symptoms, serum thyroxine and TRAb, thyroid ultrasound, and orbital computed tomography. Authors of the study amplified TCR beta CDR3 regions from RNA transcripts. TCR CDR3 regions were first amplified by RT-PCR with HTBI primers. TCRdb processed the multiplex PCR reads anew with MiXCR; each CDR3 protein has one entry. The sample lists about 180,000 distinct CDR3 sequences; approximately 15% were seen once.

At least ten counts were recorded for this clonotype. The chain is built from TRBV28 and TRBJ1-2; D is uncertain. The sequencing input was blood. This TCR was recovered from a woman in her forties or fifties with Graves' hyperthyroidism. The CDR3, as DNA: TGTGCCAGCAGTTTCTCTAACTATGGCTACACCTTC. It encodes CASSFSNYGYTF.